The 2 T cell receptor beta chains below were found in one sample sequenced in a study of blood T cell repertoires in COVID-19. TCRdb's copy holds only in-frame clones and misses some; the assay was immunoSEQ multiplex PCR. The repertoire includes hundreds of thousands of clones, around nine tenths of them detected once, and 10% sits in the top ten. Sequenced sample: PBMCs or T cells enriched from blood (not recorded which). The origin of the receptors is a woman aged 45-60 years who had recovered from COVID-19.

The J gene is TRBJ1-1, the V gene TRBV23-1; 8 nucleotides align to TRBD1. TRBV23-1 is flagged as an ORF with uncertain function. The trim removed 6 bases at V and 7 bases at J, leaving 10 bases unmatched. The CDR3 has 14 amino acids. The CDR3 is CASRRGQGASEAFF. The CDR3 nucleotides are TGCGCCAGCAGGAGGGGGCAGGGGGCAAGTGAAGCTTTCTTT.

The chain links TRBV7-9 to TRBJ1-5; TRBD1 matches 10 bases. Germline V CDR1 and CDR2: SEHNR, FQNEAQ (reference sequence). CDR3 length equals 17 residues. With V trimmed by 4 bases and J by 0 bases, 6 bases remained unmatched. The CDR3 loop reads CASSWGTGDGSNQPQHF. CDR3 nucleotides: TGTGCCAGCAGCTGGGGGACAGGGGATGGTAGCAATCAGCCCCAGCATTTT.